This entry concerns a single T cell receptor beta chain. What it recognizes is unknown. CDR3 length equals 16 residues. V lost 2 bases to trimming and J lost 0 bases, with 16 bases between them. Germline CDR1 SQVTM, CDR2 ANQGSEA. Expressed TCRB transcripts were sequenced after all isolated RNA was converted to cDNA. The repertoire was sequenced with immunoSEQ multiplex PCR; TCRdb's copy has only in-frame clones and lacks some. The sample carries around 340,000 clones, around 9% recorded once. This sample was included in a study of beta chain features in type 1 diabetes. General study results and limits: Shorter TCRB CDR3s, moderately but significantly so, were found in Type 1 diabetes patients in all four CD4+ subsets.

The clonotype originates from a man under 40 with type 1 diabetes. The genes are TRBV29-1 and TRBJ1-2; possibly TRBD1 for D (5 bases). The specimen was central memory CD4+ T cells from blood. CDR3 sequence (DNA): TGCAGCGTTGAAATACAGCCGAGCAGGGCTAACTATGGCTACACCTTC. Its protein is CSVEIQPSRANYGYTF.